One and the same sample provided the 15 T cell receptor beta chains below, sequenced in a study of T cells after yellow fever vaccination. TCRdb re-derived calls from the 5' RACE reads in MiXCR, one entry per CDR3 protein. The sample carries about 53,000 distinct CDR3 sequences, about 5.6% recorded once. Sequenced material: PBMCs, either bulk or a sorted T-cell subset (CD4+, CD8+, memory, or dextramer-sorted; not recorded which), taken on the day of the yellow fever booster vaccination. The source is a man aged 18 to 29 who received the YFV17D yellow fever vaccine.

This clonotype occurred many times. This chain joins TRBV27 and TRBJ2-3; 14 bases are shared with TRBD2. V gave up 4 bases and J gave up 0 bases; unmatched junction bases: 9. The CDR3 has 19 amino acids. From germline, CDR1 is MNHEY and CDR2 SMNVEV (reference sequence). The CDR3 DNA reads as TGTGCCAGCAGTTCGACTAGCGGGGGGGTACCCTGGAGCACAGATACGCAGTATTTT. Its protein product is CASSSTSGGVPWSTDTQYF.

In its sample, this clonotype was seen many times. V usage is TRBV12-3 or TRBV12-4 and J usage is TRBJ2-3; D not certain. The CDR3 contains 14 residues. With 6 bases removed from V and 6 bases from J, the gap between germline ends came to 16 bases. CDR3 bases: TGTGCCAGCAGCCCCCTTGGGCACCAGGATACGCAGTATTTT. This translates into CASSPLGHQDTQYF.

This chain joins TRBV6-2 or TRBV6-3 and TRBJ2-7; D possibly uses TRBD1 or TRBD2 (6 bases each). V was clipped by 6 bases and J by 2 bases, with 20 bases between them. In germline, CDR1 is MNHEY, CDR2 SVGEGT. The length of the CDR3 is 16 residues. The CDR3 here is CASRESYIGGPYEQYF. For the CDR3, the DNA is TGTGCCAGCAGAGAGAGCTACATTGGGGGGCCCTACGAGCAGTACTTC.

This clonotype was seen repeatedly, ten times or more. This sequence joins TRBV28 and TRBJ2-1, with D hard to call. The CDR3 runs to 11 residues. Germline CDR1 is MDHEN and CDR2 is SYDVKM. V lost 2 bases and J lost 11, with 7 bases in between. CDR3 DNA: TGTGCCAGCAGTTTAGGTCTCCAGCAGTTCTTC. Protein product: CASSLGLQQFF.

This clonotype was counted at least ten times. The chain has TRBV5-1 and TRBJ2-3; maybe TRBD2 (5 bases). CDR3 length: 13 residues. The ends were cut back, 3 bases at V and 3 bases at J, with 8 bases in the middle. The germline CDR1 and CDR2 sequences are SGHRS and YFSETQ. CDR3 DNA sequence: TGCGCCAGCAGCTCCGGGATGACAGATACGCAGTATTTT. Protein: CASSSGMTDTQYF.

In its sample, this clonotype was seen many times. The gene calls are TRBV20-1 and TRBJ2-1, with TRBD2 matching 9 bases. V trimming: 6 bases; J trimming: 0 bases; junction bases outside the gene matches: 3. The CDR3 totals 14 residues. CDR1 is DFQATT and CDR2 is SNEGSKA in the germline V gene (reference sequence). The CDR3 sequence is CSAMRGGSYNEQFF. The CDR3 coding sequence is TGCAGTGCCATGCGGGGGGGCTCCTACAATGAGCAGTTCTTC.

This clonotype was found many times. The CDR3: CASSTGLAVTGELFF. The CDR3 DNA sequence: TGTGCCAGCAGCACCGGACTAGCGGTCACCGGGGAGCTGTTTTTT. The chain is built from TRBV7-2 and TRBJ2-2, with 10 bases fitting TRBD2. The CDR3 extends over 15 amino acids. V trimming: 5 bases; J trimming: 4 bases; junction bases outside the gene matches: 4. Germline V lookup: CDR1 SGHTA, CDR2 FQGNSA.

This clonotype showed up many times. The chain combines TRBV24-1 with TRBJ2-3; perhaps TRBD2 as D (6 bases). Per the germline V gene, CDR1 is KGHDR and CDR2 is SFDVKD. V was clipped by 0 bases and J by 0 bases, with 9 bases between them. This CDR3 has 16 residues. The CDR3 loop is CATSDLGGVSTDTQYF. For the CDR3, the DNA is TGTGCCACCAGTGATTTGGGCGGGGTAAGCACAGATACGCAGTATTTT.

In its sample, this clonotype was seen a few times. The chain uses TRBV4-1 and TRBJ2-7; a possible D gene is TRBD1 (6 bases). The CDR3 has 17 residues. The V gene lost 0 bases and the J gene lost 0 bases, with 15 bases spanning the gap. CDR1 and CDR2 from the germline V gene are MGHRA and YSYEKL. For the CDR3, the DNA is TGCGCCAGCAGCCAAGAGGCGTCAGGGACACTCTCCTACGAGCAGTACTTC. This gives the protein CASSQEASGTLSYEQYF.

This clonotype was picked up a small number of times. The V and J genes are TRBV19 and TRBJ2-7, with no clear D. This CDR3 has 15 residues. CDR1 LNHDA and CDR2 SQIVND come from the germline V gene (reference sequence). Trimming pared 2 bases from V and 4 bases from J, leaving 15 bases between. The CDR3 nucleotides read TGTGCCAGTAGTATAATTCCAGGCCGTAATTACGAGCAGTACTTC. The encoded protein is CASSIIPGRNYEQYF.

This clonotype was recorded at least ten times. The chain has TRBV7-3 and TRBJ2-1; 9 nucleotides agree with TRBD2. The V gene end was trimmed by 2 bases and the J gene end by 5 bases; junction bases not matched to a gene: 4. The CDR3 is 15 amino acids. The V gene's germline CDR1 is SGHTA and CDR2 FQGTGA. This CDR3 reads CASSLYAGGDNEQFF. CDR3 DNA sequence: TGTGCCAGCAGCTTATACGCGGGGGGGGACAATGAGCAGTTCTTC.

This clonotype was counted only a few times. The chain links TRBV5-4 to TRBJ1-1; possible D gene TRBD1, 5 bases. The ends were cut back, 4 bases at V and 5 bases at J, with 12 bases in the middle. The CDR3 totals 13 residues. Germline V gene lookup returns CDR1 SGHNT and CDR2 YYREEE (reference sequence). CDR3 loop: CASSPAGGTEAFF. The CDR3 DNA follows: TGTGCCAGCAGCCCGGCGGGGGGGACTGAAGCTTTCTTT. Looking up the rest from reference TRBV5-4 and TRBJ1-1 gives the full variable domain: ETGVTQSPTHLIKTRGQQVTLRCSSQSGHNTVSWYQQALGQGPQFIFQYYREEENGRGNFPPRFSGLQFPNYSSELNVNALELDDSALYLCASSPAGGTEAFFGQGTRLTVV.

This clonotype has a count of ten or more. The rearrangement joins TRBV6-5 to TRBJ2-2; the match to TRBD2 covers 8 bases. Per the germline V gene, CDR1 is MNHEY and CDR2 is SVGAGI. V gave up 0 bases and J gave up 5 bases; unmatched junction bases: 8. This CDR3 comprises 17 residues. The CDR3 region is CASSYSGLAYRTGELFF. Written as DNA, the CDR3 is TGTGCCAGCAGTTACTCAGGACTAGCCTATCGGACCGGGGAGCTGTTTTTT.

Turning to this clonotype: A read error is likely, as this CDR3 ends without the conserved phenylalanine or tryptophan. The rearrangement joins TRBV7-2 to TRBJ2-5; D ambiguous. V was clipped by 5 bases and J by 6 bases, with 10 bases between them. Germline values: CDR1 SGHTA, CDR2 FQGNSA. The CDR3 is 12 amino acids. Here the CDR3 DNA reads TGTGCCAGCAGCCTAATGGGGAAGACCCAGTACTGC. Translating gives CASSLMGKTQYC.

The table lists this clonotype with a few counts. The rearrangement joins TRBV10-3 to TRBJ2-1, with D possibly matching TRBD1 (5 bases). This CDR3 region has 12 residues. Germline V gene data show CDR1 as ENHRY and CDR2 as SYGVKD. The V and J ends lost 6 bases and 5 bases respectively, with 8 bases between them. CDR3 loop: CAIRKTDNEQFF. The CDR3 bases are TGTGCCATCAGGAAGACAGACAATGAGCAGTTCTTC.